The sequence of this T cell receptor beta chain was determined in a study of blood T cells in healthy people across ages. The wider study: About one barcoded beta molecule per two T cells came from capture by template switching. General study findings and limits: As age increased, TCR beta diversity per million T cells fell in a roughly linear fashion. Because donor CMV status was unknown, expanded clonotype changes were possibly confounded.

PCR was performed a second time for about 6 to 11 cycles using a sample-barcoded 5' primer and a J-beta primer mix. Each sample provided no less than 2.5 million CDR3-containing paired-end reads. TCRdb used MiXCR to reprocess the 5' RACE reads, holding one entry per CDR3 protein. The top ten clones hold about 54% of a sample with 350,000 to 450,000 distinct CDR3 sequences, 45% to 65% of them seen once. The CDR3 runs to 14 residues. V lost 8 bases, J lost 1 base, and 6 bases stayed unmatched. Germline loops: CDR1 SNHLY, CDR2 FYNNEI. Notes on this clonotype: Its antigen is undetermined.

Material: blood. The receptor comes from a man aged 55 to 70 in good health. V is TRBV2 and J is TRBJ1-2; the match to TRBD1 covers 8 bases. CDR3: CASHRDRINYGYTF. CDR3 sequence (DNA): TGTGCCAGCCACCGGGACAGGATTAACTATGGCTACACCTTC. The full variable domain, its missing parts supplied by reference TRBV2 and TRBJ1-2, is EPEVTQTPSHQVTQMGQEVILRCVPISNHLYFYWYRQILGQKVEFLVSFYNNEISEKSEIFDDQFSVERPDGSNFTLKIRSTKLEDSAMYFCASHRDRINYGYTFGSGTRLTVV.